Below are 20 T cell receptor beta chains sequenced from a single sample in a study of OX40 agonist ivuxolimab in advanced cancers. TCRdb's copy holds only in-frame clones and misses some; the assay was immunoSEQ multiplex PCR. The sample holds 35,000 to 45,000 clones, around 84% seen once. This specimen consisted of CD4+ or CD8+ T cells sorted from blood, obtained in a trial of the OX40 agonist ivuxolimab. All receptors come from an adult with an advanced solid tumor such as melanoma, head and neck, liver or kidney cancer.

This clone was detected a few times. The chain joins TRBV9 to TRBJ1-5; D not resolved. The CDR3 extends over 12 amino acids. V was pared by 3 bases and J by 9 bases, with 10 bases between. The germline CDR1 and CDR2 sequences are SGDLS and YYNGEE. CDR3 amino acids: CASSDALGPQHF. CDR3 DNA: TGTGCCAGCAGCGATGCTCTCGGGCCCCAGCATTTT.

This chain links TRBV12-5 with TRBJ1-1, with 11 bases that match TRBD1. The CDR3 totals 16 residues. Germline V lookup: CDR1 LGHNT, CDR2 FRNRAP. The V and J ends lost 5 bases and 2 bases, in that order; junction bases with no gene match: 7. The CDR3: CASGPGDRGGNTEAFF. The DNA for the CDR3 is TGTGCTAGTGGTCCTGGGGACAGGGGGGGAAACACTGAAGCTTTCTTT.

The chain is built from TRBV5-6 and TRBJ2-7; D may match TRBD1 or TRBD2 (5 bases each). The CDR3 length is 12 residues. Germline V gene lookup returns CDR1 SGHDT and CDR2 YYEEEE. V was pared by 8 bases and J by 7 bases, with 16 bases between. Here the CDR3 reads CASSWGTGEQYV. In nucleotides, the CDR3 is TGTGCCAGTTCGTGGGGGACCGGAGAGCAGTACGTC.

The CDR3 bases are TGTGCCAGCAGCGCCATAGAGGAGCTCACCGGGGAGCTGTTTTTT. It codes for CASSAIEELTGELFF. The chain combines TRBV9 with TRBJ2-2; no reliable D call. The CDR3 has 15 residues. V dropped 3 bases and J dropped 4 bases, with 13 bases sitting between them. Looked up from germline, CDR1 is SGDLS and CDR2 is YYNGEE.

The J gene is TRBJ1-2, the V gene TRBV10-2, with 7 nucleotides matching TRBD1. The germline V gene has CDR1 WSHSY and CDR2 SAAADI. The CDR3 totals 20 residues. V shed 0 bases and J 6 bases; nucleotides not matched to a gene: 22. CDR3 coding DNA: TGCGCCAGCAGTGAGTCGGGGTTAGGGATTTCCGGCACAGGGGCTGATGGCTACACCTTC. Translating it yields CASSESGLGISGTGADGYTF.

The chain joins TRBV27 to TRBJ2-5; TRBD2 matches at 13 bases. CDR1 and CDR2 (germline): MNHEY, SMNVEV (reference sequence). Germline trimming cut 2 bases from V and 5 bases from J; bases unmatched to any gene: 8. The CDR3 is 17 amino acids. The CDR3 DNA is TGTGCCAGCAGTTTAATTACTAGCGGGGGGGCCTCCGAGACCCAGTACTTC. Protein product: CASSLITSGGASETQYF.

The genes are TRBV14 and TRBJ2-6; 7 bases align to TRBD1. V was clipped by 6 bases and J by 4 bases; unmatched bases: 12. The CDR3 consists of 17 residues. Germline CDR1 reads SGHDN; CDR2 reads FVKESK. The CDR3 loop reads CASSYTGAIGGANVLTF. The CDR3 region has the DNA TGTGCCAGCAGTTACACAGGGGCAATCGGAGGGGCCAACGTCCTGACTTTC.

The CDR3 region is CASSLEGAGGPFTDTQYF. CDR3 DNA: TGTGCCAGCAGCTTAGAGGGGGCGGGGGGCCCATTCACAGATACGCAGTATTTT. The V gene is TRBV11-3, the J gene TRBJ2-3, with 8 bases that match TRBD2. From germline, CDR1 is SGHNT and CDR2 YENEEA. J lost 2 bases, V lost 0 bases, and 10 bases had no gene match. This CDR3 has 18 residues.

This clone appeared once. The chain joins TRBV23-1 to TRBJ2-6, with 8 positions matching TRBD2. TRBV23-1 is known as an ORF, though its function is uncertain. The CDR3 runs 18 residues. The V segment lost 3 bases and the J segment 4 bases; nucleotides outside the gene matches: 11. For the CDR3, the DNA is TGCGCCAGCAGTCATTTCCCGGGGGGGGCGTTGGGGGCCAACGTCCTGACTTTC. It encodes CASSHFPGGALGANVLTF.

This clone was found a few times. The rearrangement joins TRBV28 to TRBJ1-4; D gene uncertain. Germline V gene sequence: CDR1 MDHEN, CDR2 SYDVKM. The CDR3 is 13 residues long. The V gene lost 7 bases and the J gene lost 6 bases, with 12 bases spanning the gap. The CDR3 DNA is TGTGCCAGCACCCCAACTATGGATGAAAAACTGTTTTTT. Its protein is CASTPTMDEKLFF.

This clone was detected once. The chain employs TRBV5-4 and TRBJ1-2; D unresolved. V was clipped by 4 bases and J by 3 bases, with 13 bases between them. The CDR3 runs to 14 residues. Germline CDR1 reads SGHNT; CDR2 reads YYREEE (reference sequence). This CDR3 is CASSPVGSDYGYTF. CDR3 in DNA: TGTGCCAGCAGCCCTGTGGGTTCAGACTATGGCTACACCTTC.

The rearrangement joins TRBV28 to TRBJ1-1; D possibly corresponds to TRBD1 (5 bases). Germline CDR1 is MDHEN and CDR2 is SYDVKM. The CDR3 has 15 amino acids. V shed 3 bases and J shed 1 base, with 12 bases lying between them. The CDR3 loop reads CASSFGRVGNTEAFF. The CDR3 DNA reads as TGTGCCAGCAGTTTTGGCAGGGTGGGGAACACTGAAGCTTTCTTT.

The V gene is TRBV27, the J gene TRBJ2-3; tentatively, D is TRBD1 or TRBD2 (5 bases each). Germline CDR1 is MNHEY and CDR2 is SMNVEV (reference sequence). The ends were cut back, 3 bases at V and 5 bases at J, with 12 bases in the middle. This CDR3 is built from 14 residues. The CDR3 protein is CASSFSGAGDTQYF. The DNA of the CDR3 is TGTGCCAGCAGTTTCTCCGGGGCTGGAGATACGCAGTATTTT.

This clone appeared a few times. The genes are TRBV19 and TRBJ2-2; unclear D gene. In germline, CDR1 is LNHDA, CDR2 SQIVND (reference sequence). This CDR3 has 12 amino acids. Trimming took 7 bases from V and 5 from J, leaving 8 bases between them. This CDR3 reads CASTPRTGELFF. In DNA, the CDR3 is TGTGCCAGTACCCCGAGAACCGGGGAGCTGTTTTTT.

A note on this clone: The junction differs from germline at one of its ends, possibly a read error. The chain joins TRBV9 to TRBJ2-2, with D perhaps TRBD1 (5 bases). CDR1 SGDLS and CDR2 YYNGEE come from the germline V gene. The CDR3 length is 13 residues. CDR3 DNA: TGTGCCAGCAGTCCAGGGAACTCCGGGGAGCTGTTTTTT. It is translated as CASSPGNSGELFF.

This chain links TRBV27 with TRBJ1-5; tentatively, D is TRBD1 (6 bases). Per the germline V gene, CDR1 is MNHEY and CDR2 is SMNVEV (reference sequence). The CDR3 is 17 residues long. Trimming removed 5 bases at V and 2 bases at J, with 19 bases between. CDR3 sequence: CASSPGVGVLGNQPQHF. The CDR3 nucleotides read TGTGCCAGCAGTCCAGGGGTCGGAGTTTTAGGCAATCAGCCCCAGCATTTT.

Only a few counts were recorded for this clone. The chain joins TRBV9 to TRBJ1-1, with D possibly being TRBD1 (6 bases). Trimming removed 3 bases at V and 6 bases at J, with 18 bases between. The CDR3 totals 15 residues. Germline assignment: CDR1 SGDLS and CDR2 YYNGEE. CDR3 protein: CASSGSSTGVPEAFF. DNA of the CDR3: TGTGCCAGCAGCGGATCCTCGACAGGTGTGCCTGAAGCTTTCTTT.

The J gene is TRBJ2-6, the V gene TRBV7-2; possibly TRBD1 or TRBD2 for D (5 bases each). The V gene's germline CDR1 is SGHTA and CDR2 FQGNSA. The V and J ends lost 2 bases and 2 bases respectively, with 7 bases between them. The CDR3 is 15 residues long. The CDR3 protein is CASSLMGAGANVLTF. As DNA, the CDR3 is TGTGCCAGCAGCTTAATGGGGGCTGGGGCCAACGTCCTGACTTTC.

This clone appeared once. The rearrangement joins TRBV25-1 to TRBJ2-3, with TRBD2 as a possible D gene (5 bases). With 5 bases removed from V and 3 bases from J, the gap between germline ends came to 9 bases. CDR3 length: 13 residues. CDR1 is MGHDK and CDR2 is SYGVNS in the germline V gene. The CDR3 is CASSSGETDTQYF. The CDR3 DNA reads TGTGCCAGCAGTTCCGGGGAAACAGATACGCAGTATTTT.

The rearrangement joins TRBV10-3 to TRBJ2-3; D is unresolved. V was pared by 1 base and J by 0 bases, with 8 bases between. This CDR3 comprises 15 residues. Germline V gives CDR1 ENHRY, CDR2 SYGVKD. This CDR3 reads CAISELLSSTDTQYF. The CDR3 DNA sequence: TGTGCCATCAGTGAGTTACTTTCTAGCACAGATACGCAGTATTTT.